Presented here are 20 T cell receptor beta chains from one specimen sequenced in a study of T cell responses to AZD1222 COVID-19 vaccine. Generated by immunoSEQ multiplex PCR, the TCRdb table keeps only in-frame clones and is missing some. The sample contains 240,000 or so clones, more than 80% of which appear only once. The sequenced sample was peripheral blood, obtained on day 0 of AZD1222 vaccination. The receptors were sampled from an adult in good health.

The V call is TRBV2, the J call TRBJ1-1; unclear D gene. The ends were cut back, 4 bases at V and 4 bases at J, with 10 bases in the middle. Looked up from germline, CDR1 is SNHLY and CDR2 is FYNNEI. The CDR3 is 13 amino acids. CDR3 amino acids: CASSVEGGTEAFF. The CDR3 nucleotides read TGTGCCAGCAGTGTAGAGGGCGGCACTGAAGCTTTCTTT.

CDR3 nucleotide sequence: TGTGCCAGCAGCCTTCCTGGGGGTGGCTACACCTTC. Translation: CASSLPGGGYTF. The chain couples TRBV9 to TRBJ1-2, with D tentatively TRBD1 (5 bases). Deletions cut 4 bases from V and 7 bases from J, with 11 bases between. Germline loops: CDR1 SGDLS, CDR2 YYNGEE. The CDR3 spans 12 residues.

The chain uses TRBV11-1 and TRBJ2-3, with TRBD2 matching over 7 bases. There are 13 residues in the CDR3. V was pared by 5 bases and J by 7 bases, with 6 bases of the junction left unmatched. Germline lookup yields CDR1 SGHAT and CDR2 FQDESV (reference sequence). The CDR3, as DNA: TGTGCCAGCAGCCGAACCGGGAGGCATACGCAGTATTTT. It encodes CASSRTGRHTQYF. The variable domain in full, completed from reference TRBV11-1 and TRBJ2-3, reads EAEVAQSPRYKITEKSQAVAFWCDPISGHATLYWYRQILGQGPELLVQFQDESVVDDSQLPKDRFSAERLKGVDSTLKIQPAELGDSAMYLCASSRTGRHTQYFGPGTRLTVL.

DNA of the CDR3: TGCAGCGGAGGGACAGCGGTTGAAGCTTTCTTT. This translates into CSGGTAVEAFF. The rearrangement uses TRBV29-1 and TRBJ1-1; TRBD1 agrees at 7 bases. Looked up from germline, CDR1 is SQVTM and CDR2 is ANQGSEA. The V segment lost 7 bases and the J segment 7 bases; nucleotides outside the gene matches: 6. The CDR3 loop spans 11 amino acids.

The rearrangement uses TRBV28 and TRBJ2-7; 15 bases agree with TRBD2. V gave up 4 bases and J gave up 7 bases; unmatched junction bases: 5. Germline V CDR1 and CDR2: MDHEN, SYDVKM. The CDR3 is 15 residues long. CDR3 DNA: TGTGCCAGCAGTTGGACTAGCGGGAGGGCGGGAGAGCAGTACTTC. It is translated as CASSWTSGRAGEQYF. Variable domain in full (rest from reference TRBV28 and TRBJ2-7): DVKVTQSSRYLVKRTGEKVFLECVQDMDHENMFWYRQDPGLGLRLIYFSYDVKMKEKGDIPEGYSVSREKKERFSLILESASTNQTSMYLCASSWTSGRAGEQYFGPGTRLTVT.

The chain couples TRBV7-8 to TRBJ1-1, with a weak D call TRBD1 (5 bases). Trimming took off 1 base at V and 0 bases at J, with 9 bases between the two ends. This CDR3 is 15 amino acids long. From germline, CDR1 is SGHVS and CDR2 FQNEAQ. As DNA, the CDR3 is TGTGCCAGCAGCTTAGGGGGGACGGTGAACACTGAAGCTTTCTTT. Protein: CASSLGGTVNTEAFF.

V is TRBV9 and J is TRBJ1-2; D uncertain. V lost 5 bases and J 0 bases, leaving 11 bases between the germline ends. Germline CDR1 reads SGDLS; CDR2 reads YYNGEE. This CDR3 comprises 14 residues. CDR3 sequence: CASSGGQANYGYTF. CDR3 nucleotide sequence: TGTGCCAGCAGTGGAGGGCAAGCTAACTATGGCTACACCTTC.

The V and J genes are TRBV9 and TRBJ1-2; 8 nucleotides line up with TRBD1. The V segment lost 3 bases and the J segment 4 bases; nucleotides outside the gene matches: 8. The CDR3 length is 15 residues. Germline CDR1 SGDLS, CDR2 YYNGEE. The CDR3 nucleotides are TGTGCCAGCAGCGCCCCGGGACAGGCATCCTATGGCTACACCTTC. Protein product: CASSAPGQASYGYTF.

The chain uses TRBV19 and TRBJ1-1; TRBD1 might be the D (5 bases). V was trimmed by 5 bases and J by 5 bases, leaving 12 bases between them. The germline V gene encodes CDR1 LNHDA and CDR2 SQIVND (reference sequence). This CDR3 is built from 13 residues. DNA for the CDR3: TGTGCCAGTAGTGAGGGACGGAGTACTGAAGCTTTCTTT. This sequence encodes CASSEGRSTEAFF.

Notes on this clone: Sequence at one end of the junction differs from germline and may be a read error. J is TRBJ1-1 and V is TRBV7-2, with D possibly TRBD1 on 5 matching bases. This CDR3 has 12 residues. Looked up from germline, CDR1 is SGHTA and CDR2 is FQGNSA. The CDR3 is CASSLVNTGPIF. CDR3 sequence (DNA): TGTGCCAGCAGCTTAGTTAATACAGGACCAATCTTT.

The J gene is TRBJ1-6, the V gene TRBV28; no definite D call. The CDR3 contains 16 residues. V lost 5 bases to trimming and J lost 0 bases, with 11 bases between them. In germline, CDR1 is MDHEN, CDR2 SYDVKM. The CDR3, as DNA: TGTGCCAGCAGTCGAGGTTTGGGCTCCTATAATTCACCCCTCCACTTT. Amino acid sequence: CASSRGLGSYNSPLHF.

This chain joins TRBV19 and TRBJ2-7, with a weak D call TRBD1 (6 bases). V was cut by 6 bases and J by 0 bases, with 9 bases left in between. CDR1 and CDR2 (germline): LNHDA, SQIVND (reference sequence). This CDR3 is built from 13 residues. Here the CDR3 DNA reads TGTGCCAGTAGCCCACAGGGCTCCTACGAGCAGTACTTC. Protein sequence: CASSPQGSYEQYF. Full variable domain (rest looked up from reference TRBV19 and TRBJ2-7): DGGITQSPKYLFRKEGQNVTLSCEQNLNHDAMYWYRQDPGQGLRLIYYSQIVNDFQKGDIAEGYSVSREKKESFPLTVTSAQKNPTAFYLCASSPQGSYEQYFGPGTRLTVT.

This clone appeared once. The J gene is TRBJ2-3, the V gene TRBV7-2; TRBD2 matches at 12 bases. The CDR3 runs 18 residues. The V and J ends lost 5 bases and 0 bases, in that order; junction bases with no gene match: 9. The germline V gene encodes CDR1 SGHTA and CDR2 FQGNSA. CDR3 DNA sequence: TGTGCCAGCAGCCCCGGACTAGCGGGGACCCCTAGCACAGATACGCAGTATTTT. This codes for CASSPGLAGTPSTDTQYF.

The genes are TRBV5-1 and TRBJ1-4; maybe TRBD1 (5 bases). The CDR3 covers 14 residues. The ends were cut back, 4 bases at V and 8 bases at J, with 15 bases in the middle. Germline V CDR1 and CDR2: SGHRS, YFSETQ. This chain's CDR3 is CASSPRGGYEKLFF. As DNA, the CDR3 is TGCGCCAGCAGCCCCCGCGGGGGGTACGAAAAACTGTTTTTT.

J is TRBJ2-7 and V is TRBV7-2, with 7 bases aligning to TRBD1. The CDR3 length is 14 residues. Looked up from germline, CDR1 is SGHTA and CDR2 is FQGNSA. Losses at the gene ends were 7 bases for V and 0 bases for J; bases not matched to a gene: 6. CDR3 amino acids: CASTMGQYSYEQYF. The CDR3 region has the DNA TGTGCCAGCACCATGGGACAGTACTCCTACGAGCAGTACTTC.

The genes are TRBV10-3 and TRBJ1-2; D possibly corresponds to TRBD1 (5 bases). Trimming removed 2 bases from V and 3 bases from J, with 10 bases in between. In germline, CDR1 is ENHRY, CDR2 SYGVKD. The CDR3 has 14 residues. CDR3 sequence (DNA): TGTGCCATCAGTGAGGACGGGGCGGACTATGGCTACACCTTC. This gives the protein CAISEDGADYGYTF.

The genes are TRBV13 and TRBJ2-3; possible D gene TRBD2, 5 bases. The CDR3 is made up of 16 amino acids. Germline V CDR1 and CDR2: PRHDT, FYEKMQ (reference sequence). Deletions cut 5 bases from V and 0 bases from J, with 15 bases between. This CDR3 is CASSLRAGVSTDTQYF. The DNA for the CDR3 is TGTGCCAGCAGCCTAAGAGCCGGGGTGAGCACAGATACGCAGTATTTT.

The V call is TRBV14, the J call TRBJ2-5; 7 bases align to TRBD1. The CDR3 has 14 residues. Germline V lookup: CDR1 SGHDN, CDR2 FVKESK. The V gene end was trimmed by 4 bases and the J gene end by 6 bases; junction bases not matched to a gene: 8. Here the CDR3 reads CASSLGTDLKTQYF. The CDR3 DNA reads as TGTGCCAGCAGCCTCGGGACAGATCTTAAGACCCAGTACTTC.

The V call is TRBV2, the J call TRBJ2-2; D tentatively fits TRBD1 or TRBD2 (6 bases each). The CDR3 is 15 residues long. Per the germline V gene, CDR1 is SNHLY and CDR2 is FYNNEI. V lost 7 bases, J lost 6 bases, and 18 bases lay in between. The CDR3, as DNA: TGTGCCAGCATAGAGGGGGGCGGGCCGGCCGGGGAGCTGTTTTTT. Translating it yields CASIEGGGPAGELFF.

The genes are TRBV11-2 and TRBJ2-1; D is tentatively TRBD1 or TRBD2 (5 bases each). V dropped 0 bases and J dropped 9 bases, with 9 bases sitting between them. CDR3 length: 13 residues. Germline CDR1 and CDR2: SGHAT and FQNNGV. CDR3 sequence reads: CASSLEGVGEQFF. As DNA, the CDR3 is TGTGCCAGCAGCTTAGAGGGGGTTGGTGAGCAGTTCTTC.